This T cell receptor beta chain came from a study of identifying expanded T cells in peripheral blood. Study-wide results and caveats: Clone count variance between roughly 2-week samples rose with total template count. Technical replicates showed around 1.2 changed clones; two weeks approximately 15; four weeks 19.

Here immunoSEQ multiplex PCR was the method, and the copy in TCRdb shows in-frame clones only, minus some. Here the sample spans 85,000 to 95,000 clones, roughly 90% being singletons. Collection occurred without any documented infections or immune events in donors. The CDR3 length is 14 residues. The germline V gene encodes CDR1 GTSNPN and CDR2 SVGIG (reference sequence). V was shortened by 4 bases and J by 7 bases, with 14 bases between the two germline ends. About this clone: As yet, its antigen is unknown.

The sample taken for sequencing was blood. The source of this sequence is a person between 18 and 70 years old in good health. This chain connects TRBV30 to TRBJ1-6, with D possibly matching TRBD1 (5 bases). CDR3 DNA sequence: TGTGCCTGGACGGGGGTTGGAGCCAATTCACCCCTCCACTTT. Its protein is CAWTGVGANSPLHF. Together with reference TRBV30 and TRBJ1-6, the CDR3 gives the full variable domain: SQTIHQWPATLVQPVGSPLSLECTVEGTSNPNLYWYRQAAGRGLQLLFYSVGIGQISSEVPQNLSASRPQDRQFILSSKKLLLSDSGFYLCAWTGVGANSPLHFGNGTRLTVT.